Following are 14 T cell receptor beta chains from one sample sequenced in a study of T-cell reconstitution after alpha-beta-depleted transplantation in children. Unique molecular identifiers were incorporated into the prepared TCRbeta library. TCRdb processed the PCR reads anew with MiXCR; each CDR3 protein has one entry. The data contain roughly 590,000 distinct CDR3 sequences, approximately 16% of them singletons. The starting material was PBMCs from the stem cell graft donor, obtained from the stem cell graft. These receptor sequences come from a human donor who donated a stem cell graft to a child with acute myeloid leukemia.

The rearrangement links TRBV7-9 to TRBJ1-1; D is ambiguous. Trimming removed 6 bases from V and 5 bases from J, with 25 bases in between. In germline, CDR1 is SEHNR, CDR2 FQNEAQ (reference sequence). This CDR3 is built from 17 residues. The CDR3 DNA follows: TGTGCCAGCAGGGCAGACCCAATGAGGGTGGTACCGACTGAAGCTTTCTTT. Residues: CASRADPMRVVPTEAFF. Drawing the rest from reference TRBV7-9 and TRBJ1-1, the complete variable domain is DTGVSQNPRHKITKRGQNVTFRCDPISEHNRLYWYRQTLGQGPEFLTYFQNEAQLEKSRLLSDRFSAERPKGSFSTLEIQRTEQGDSAMYLCASRADPMRVVPTEAFFGQGTRLTVV.

This clonotype was picked up many times. The chain recombines TRBV28 with TRBJ2-1; a weak D match, TRBD2 (5 bases). The CDR3 consists of 15 residues. Between the trimmed V and J ends, which lost 4 bases and 0 bases, there was a span of 10 bases. CDR1 is MDHEN, CDR2 SYDVKM, per germline. In nucleotides, the CDR3 is TGTGCCAGCAGTTCACTAGGTAGCTCCTACAATGAGCAGTTCTTC. Protein: CASSSLGSSYNEQFF.

The V gene is TRBV5-1, the J gene TRBJ2-7, with D maybe TRBD1 (6 bases). The CDR3 is made up of 15 amino acids. Germline V gene data show CDR1 as SGHRS and CDR2 as YFSETQ. Trimming took off 2 bases at V and 3 bases at J, with 15 bases between the two ends. The CDR3 sequence is CASSFQQGEGYEQYF. The CDR3 DNA sequence: TGCGCCAGCAGCTTCCAACAGGGAGAAGGCTACGAGCAGTACTTC.

The rearrangement links TRBV18 to TRBJ2-1, with D maybe TRBD1 (5 bases). This CDR3 comprises 13 residues. Germline-derived CDR1 and CDR2 are KGHSH and LQKENI. V was clipped by 4 bases and J by 8 bases, with 12 bases between them. The CDR3: CASSRGGADEQFF. The CDR3 region has the DNA TGTGCCAGCTCACGGGGCGGCGCGGATGAGCAGTTCTTC.

The CDR3 nucleotides are TGCGCCAGCAGCCGAGAGTCCAGGGCGGCAGATACGCAGTATTTT. Protein product: CASSRESRAADTQYF. This chain links TRBV4-3 with TRBJ2-3; the D gene is possibly TRBD1 (5 bases). CDR1 is LGHNA and CDR2 is YSLEER in the germline V gene. Trimming shortened V by 4 bases and J by 4 bases, and 15 bases separated the two germline ends. The CDR3 consists of 15 residues.

This clonotype was counted only a few times. This chain links TRBV7-9 with TRBJ1-5; TRBD1 might be the D (6 bases). The germline V gene has CDR1 SEHNR and CDR2 FQNEAQ (reference sequence). V lost 4 bases and J lost 6, with 19 bases in between. CDR3 length: 16 amino acids. For the CDR3, the DNA is TGTGCCAGCAGCTCGGGGGGGCCCGGGGGCATTCAGCCCCAGCATTTT. Translating gives CASSSGGPGGIQPQHF. Together with reference TRBV7-9 and TRBJ1-5, the CDR3 gives the full variable domain: DTGVSQNPRHKITKRGQNVTFRCDPISEHNRLYWYRQTLGQGPEFLTYFQNEAQLEKSRLLSDRFSAERPKGSFSTLEIQRTEQGDSAMYLCASSSGGPGGIQPQHFGDGTRLSIL.

The CDR3 loop reads CASSQEAGRMDNEQFF. For the CDR3, the DNA is TGCGCCAGCAGCCAAGAGGCAGGGAGAATGGACAATGAGCAGTTCTTC. The chain uses TRBV4-1 and TRBJ2-1; D possibly matches TRBD1 or TRBD2 (5 bases each). The germline CDR1 and CDR2 sequences are MGHRA and YSYEKL. CDR3 length: 16 amino acids. The V end was cut by 0 bases, the J end by 5 bases, with 14 bases between.

The rearrangement uses TRBV20-1 and TRBJ2-3, with 8 bases lining up with TRBD1. The CDR3 has 14 residues. V trimming: 5 bases; J trimming: 4 bases; junction bases outside the gene matches: 8. In germline, CDR1 is DFQATT, CDR2 SNEGSKA (reference sequence). The CDR3 sequence is CSALQGVGADTQYF. The CDR3 DNA reads as TGCAGTGCTTTACAGGGGGTTGGCGCAGATACGCAGTATTTT.

The chain carries TRBV11-2 and TRBJ1-1; TRBD1 aligns across 10 bases. The junction had 14 bases not matched to a gene; V was cut back by 5 bases and J by 5 bases. CDR3 length: 17 residues. The germline V gene encodes CDR1 SGHAT and CDR2 FQNNGV. CDR3: CASSADPVGQGVTEAFF. CDR3 nucleotides: TGTGCCAGCAGCGCAGATCCGGTAGGACAGGGGGTGACTGAAGCTTTCTTT.

The chain recombines TRBV11-1 with TRBJ2-7, with D maybe TRBD2 (6 bases). Germline CDR1 is SGHAT and CDR2 is FQDESV (reference sequence). CDR3 length: 15 amino acids. V lost 1 base and J lost 4, with 14 bases in between. DNA of the CDR3: TGTGCCAGCAGCTTAGGGAGGCGGGGCGGTTACGAGCAGTACGTC. Translating it yields CASSLGRRGGYEQYV.

This clonotype appeared many times. V usage is TRBV12-3 or TRBV12-4 and J usage is TRBJ2-3; a weak D match, TRBD2 (6 bases). CDR3 length equals 15 residues. The germline V and J ends were trimmed by 6 bases and 5 bases, with 18 bases remaining between them. This chain's CDR3 is CASSLWGGRRDTQYF. In DNA form, the CDR3 reads TGTGCCAGCAGCCTCTGGGGTGGGAGGAGAGATACGCAGTATTTT.

J is TRBJ2-7 and V is TRBV3-1; perhaps D is TRBD1 or TRBD2 (5 bases each). The V end was cut by 2 bases, the J end by 5 bases, with 13 bases between. CDR1 is LGHDT, CDR2 YNNKEL, per germline (reference sequence). The CDR3 loop spans 14 amino acids. The CDR3 loop is CASSQRGAEDEQYV. CDR3 DNA sequence: TGTGCCAGCAGCCAACGAGGGGCGGAAGACGAGCAGTACGTC.

J is TRBJ2-1 and V is TRBV7-6; TRBD2 matches at 12 bases. Germline-derived CDR1 and CDR2 are SGHVS and FNYEAQ. V lost 4 bases to trimming and J lost 7 bases; unmatched junction nucleotides: 11. The length of the CDR3 is 17 residues. The CDR3 sequence is CASSSAPSGGAPNEQFF. In DNA form, the CDR3 reads TGTGCCAGCAGCTCCGCGCCTAGCGGGGGGGCACCTAATGAGCAGTTCTTC.

This clonotype was seen repeatedly, ten times or more. The chain couples TRBV6-1 to TRBJ2-1; 12 nucleotides agree with TRBD2. The CDR3 spans 18 residues. The J segment lost 0 bases and the V segment lost 5 bases, leaving 8 bases of the junction unmatched. Germline CDR1 reads MNHNS; CDR2 reads SASEGT. The CDR3 DNA is TGTGCCAGCAGTAAAACTAGCGGGGGGCCTAGCTCCTACAATGAGCAGTTCTTC. This sequence encodes CASSKTSGGPSSYNEQFF.